The rows below give T cell receptor beta chains drawn from one sample of a study of T cell responses to AZD1222 COVID-19 vaccine. Measured with immunoSEQ multiplex PCR; TCRdb has only the in-frame clones, and not every one. The table records about 69,000 clones, roughly 83% of them present only once. Sequencing was performed on peripheral blood, taken 28 days after the second AZD1222 dose. The receptors stem from an adult who received the AZD1222 COVID-19 vaccine. Each CDR3 is given with its conserved first and last residue.

TRBJ1-2 TRBV5-1 18 CASSRFFSGQGTHYGYTF
TRBJ2-5 TRBV6-4 16 CASSDGAGEGRETQYF
TRBJ2-7 TRBV12-3/TRBV12-4 12 CASSGDTYEQYF
TRBJ1-2 TRBV6-1 13 CASSERRDYGYTF
TRBJ2-7 TRBV7-9 14 CASSLTDRGDEQYF
TRBJ1-1 TRBV10-2 12 CASSYQGSEAFF
TRBJ2-7 TRBV7-6 15 CASSLGNGVLYEQYF
TRBJ1-5 TRBV4-1 20 CASSQFPVSIITYSNQPQHF
TRBJ2-5 TRBV27 13 CASSFFLTPTQYF
TRBJ2-1 TRBV6-1 15 CASSESPPGYNEQFF
TRBJ1-1 TRBV18 13 CASSGPMNTEAFF
TRBJ2-1 TRBV25-1 17 CASSPYGREGTYNEQFF
TRBJ2-7 TRBV6-1 14 CASSDRGLVGEQYF
TRBJ1-3 TRBV5-1 15 CASSLAGLSQNTIYF
TRBJ1-5 TRBV7-6 13 CASSLGSGGAQHF
TRBJ1-1 TRBV3-1/TRBV3-2 15 CASSPTTGGSTEAFF
TRBJ2-1 TRBV3-1/TRBV3-2 12 CASSQSANEQFF
TRBJ1-2 TRBV11-2 14 CASTEQGVYYGYTF
TRBJ2-1 TRBV10-3 14 CATSRGQGPNEQFF
TRBJ2-6 TRBV18 18 CASSPPSGLNSGANVLTF
TRBJ1-4 TRBV7-9 13 CASSLRSREKLFF
TRBJ1-4 TRBV30 13 CAWARGQNEKLFF
TRBJ2-1 TRBV6-5 13 CAGRGDGRYEQFF
TRBJ1-1 TRBV7-9 15 CASSPGTAQNTEAFF
TRBJ2-2 TRBV19 15 CASSTRGLETGELFF
TRBJ2-5 TRBV7-7 15 CASSPWTSGQETQYF
TRBJ1-2 TRBV6-5 15 CASSSGHPSFYGYTF
TRBJ1-6 TRBV2 15 CASNESGRRNSPLHF
TRBJ1-4 TRBV14 17 CASSQDFTNPTNEKLFF
TRBJ1-5 TRBV6-5 14 CASRPDSSNQPQHF
TRBJ1-2 TRBV20-1 11 CSARVGDGYTF
TRBJ1-2 TRBV3-1/TRBV3-2 14 CASRPEGGRYGYTF
TRBJ1-1 TRBV12-3/TRBV12-4 12 CASSLVRTEAFF
TRBJ2-2 TRBV5-1 19 CASSSKRWSQESNTGELFF
TRBJ1-1 TRBV3-1/TRBV3-2 17 CASSQGRLGHLNTEAFF
TRBJ1-5 TRBV7-6 13 CASSLSGDQPQHF
TRBJ2-3 TRBV25-1 13 CASTGIGTDTQYF
TRBJ1-4 TRBV12-3/TRBV12-4 13 CASSLQGREKLFF
TRBJ2-3 TRBV11-2 11 CASSLEGAQYF
TRBJ2-2 TRBV19 15 CASTSSGRNTGELFF
TRBJ1-1 TRBV7-9 16 CASNPREGRGPVEAFF
TRBJ2-3 TRBV11-3 12 CASSLVPDTQYF
TRBJ2-3 TRBV7-3 13 CASSFGQGDTQYF
TRBJ2-2 TRBV6-5 15 CASTERGRGAGELFF
TRBJ1-1 TRBV21-1 13 CASRGGGAAEAFF
TRBJ1-1 TRBV27 13 CASNPDRDTEAFF
TRBJ1-1 TRBV27 15 CASSIVGTLGTEAFF
TRBJ2-5 TRBV5-1 14 CASSLSGKEETQYF
TRBJ2-2 TRBV5-4 19 CASSPRRLAGGINTGELFF
TRBJ1-2 TRBV3-1/TRBV3-2 17 CASSARGSRQGSYGYTF
TRBJ2-7 TRBV14 12 CASRRANYEQYF
TRBJ1-2 TRBV20-1 11 CSANQGGGYTF
TRBJ1-1 TRBV3-1/TRBV3-2 12 CASSQDTSGAFF
TRBJ2-1 TRBV7-3 15 CASSLSGGSGDEQFF
TRBJ1-1 TRBV6-5 14 CASTRQSMNTEAFF
TRBJ1-3 TRBV5-5 15 CASSWGGQGRNTIYF